This record concerns one T cell receptor (beta chain) sequence. Its antigen is still unknown. The study assayed around 9 x 10^4 TCR templates per sample. TCRdb keeps only in-frame clones here, not all; method: immunoSEQ multiplex PCR. In the table there are about 82,000 clones, approximately 86% of which are singletons. With V trimmed by 5 bases and J by 9 bases, 10 bases remained unmatched. The CDR3 length is 14 residues. Germline V gene sequence: CDR1 SGHTA, CDR2 FQGNSA. These data belong to a study of siplizumab effects on memory and regulatory T cells. Broader study findings: Siplizumab significantly decreased alloreactive sequences from unstimulated CD4+ memory cells.

The TCR sequence derives from a human donor in good health. Sequenced material: Tregs sorted from blood. The rearrangement uses TRBV7-2 and TRBJ2-1, with 7 bases aligning to TRBD1. The CDR3 nucleotides are TGTGCCAGCAGCGAGCGGACAGGTCAAGGTGAGCAGTTCTTC. This sequence encodes CASSERTGQGEQFF.